The 12 T cell receptor beta chains listed next were all sequenced from one sample in a study of CD8+ T cells in alopecia areata. Collection of lesional scalp punch biopsies and peripheral blood was performed in alopecia areata patients. Extraction of RNA preceded its reverse transcription into cDNA, which served as the sequencing template. Libraries were prepared by immunoSEQ multiplex PCR; TCRdb keeps only in-frame clonotypes and omits some of them. The sample consists of over 15,000 clones, less than 70% of them appearing once. The material sequenced was skin. The receptors were sampled from a human donor with alopecia areata.

V gene TRBV28 combines with J gene TRBJ2-1, with 7 nucleotides matching TRBD2. The CDR3 has 19 residues. Germline V gene lookup returns CDR1 MDHEN and CDR2 SYDVKM. V lost 2 bases and J lost 0; bases outside the gene matches: 13. Here the CDR3 reads CASSLLSSGLRGSYNEQFF. The CDR3 DNA is TGTGCCAGCAGTTTACTGTCTAGCGGCCTTCGGGGCTCCTACAATGAGCAGTTCTTC.

J is TRBJ1-2 and V is TRBV5-1, with D possibly being TRBD1 (6 bases). This CDR3 spans 13 amino acids. Germline V gene data show CDR1 as SGHRS and CDR2 as YFSETQ. Between the trimmed V and J ends, which lost 4 bases and 7 bases, there was a span of 14 bases. CDR3 nucleotide sequence: TGCGCCAGCAGCCCCCGAGGGGGTTCTGGCTACACCTTC. It translates to CASSPRGGSGYTF.

This chain uses TRBV10-3 with TRBJ1-4; D not resolved. There are 16 residues in the CDR3. The V end lost 0 bases, the J end lost 0 bases, and 8 bases lay between the germline ends. CDR1 and CDR2 (germline): ENHRY, SYGVKD. Written as DNA, the CDR3 is TGTGCCATCAGTGAGTCACCCGGAACAACTAATGAAAAACTGTTTTTT. Amino acids: CAISESPGTTNEKLFF.

The rearrangement joins TRBV15 to TRBJ1-6; no definite D call. CDR1 and CDR2 (germline): LNHNV, YYDKDF (reference sequence). Trimming removed 0 bases from V and 0 bases from J, with 9 bases in between. This CDR3 is built from 17 residues. The CDR3 here is CATSRDPAGSYNSPLHF. CDR3 DNA: TGTGCCACCAGCAGAGACCCCGCGGGCTCCTATAATTCACCCCTCCACTTT.

The CDR3 region has the DNA TGCGCCAGCAGCTTGGGATCCACCTACGAGCAGTACTTC. Amino acid sequence: CASSLGSTYEQYF. The chain employs TRBV5-1 and TRBJ2-7; unclear D gene. CDR1 SGHRS and CDR2 YFSETQ come from the germline V gene. V was trimmed by 0 bases and J by 2 bases, leaving 6 bases between them. There are 13 residues in the CDR3.

This clone was found a few times. V is TRBV28 and J is TRBJ2-1; no firm D call. The CDR3 covers 15 residues. V was cut by 0 bases and J by 12 bases, with 18 bases left in between. The germline gives CDR1 MDHEN, CDR2 SYDVKM. CDR3 in amino acids: CASSLWSVGPVGQFF. DNA for the CDR3: TGTGCCAGCAGTTTATGGTCGGTGGGTCCGGTTGGGCAGTTCTTC.

The chain has TRBV7-9 and TRBJ2-7; D uncertain. Germline V gene data show CDR1 as SEHNR and CDR2 as FQNEAQ (reference sequence). This CDR3 comprises 17 residues. Trimming removed 0 bases at V and 2 bases at J, with 17 bases between. DNA of the CDR3: TGTGCCAGCAGCTTAGCGTTTTCGGGCGCTAAACCCTACGAGCAGTACTTC. Amino acids: CASSLAFSGAKPYEQYF.

The V call is TRBV6-5, the J call TRBJ1-4; D remains ambiguous. The CDR3 loop spans 16 amino acids. Germline CDR1 and CDR2: MNHEY and SVGAGI. The V gene lost 4 bases and the J gene lost 8 bases, with 20 bases spanning the gap. CDR3 in DNA: TGTGCCAGCAGTTCCCGTATTCTTTGGGGAGGGGAAAAACTGTTTTTT. It specifies CASSSRILWGGEKLFF.

The rearrangement joins TRBV28 to TRBJ2-3, with D perhaps TRBD2 (6 bases). V was shortened by 6 bases and J by 0 bases, with 19 bases between the two germline ends. CDR3 length: 17 residues. CDR1 and CDR2 from the germline V gene are MDHEN and SYDVKM. DNA for the CDR3: TGTGCCAGCAGCTCCTACCGCGCGGGGACTAGCACAGATACGCAGTATTTT. Translated, it gives CASSSYRAGTSTDTQYF.

The genes are TRBV7-3 and TRBJ1-5, with D tentatively TRBD1 (5 bases). Germline V gene sequence: CDR1 SGHTA, CDR2 FQGTGA. V was clipped by 5 bases and J by 2 bases, with 13 bases between them. The CDR3 is 15 residues long. The CDR3, as DNA: TGTGCCAGCAGCCCCGTCAGAGGGGGCAATCAGCCCCAGCATTTT. Amino acid sequence: CASSPVRGGNQPQHF.

The gene calls are TRBV27 and TRBJ1-6; D possibly corresponds to TRBD1 (6 bases). V lost 2 bases to trimming and J lost 9 bases, with 17 bases between them. This CDR3 region has 16 residues. Germline V CDR1 and CDR2: MNHEY, SMNVEV (reference sequence). CDR3 in DNA: TGTGCCAGCAGTTTAGAACCCGCGGGGGCGGTTTCACCCCTCCACTTT. This sequence encodes CASSLEPAGAVSPLHF.

J is TRBJ2-7 and V is TRBV4-2; the match to TRBD2 covers 11 bases. The CDR3 loop spans 15 amino acids. Germline values: CDR1 LGHNA, CDR2 YNFKEQ. V dropped 5 bases and J dropped 0; count of bases not matched to a gene: 3. CDR3 region: CASSKGTSGSYEQYF. CDR3 DNA sequence: TGTGCCAGCAGCAAAGGGACTAGCGGCTCCTACGAGCAGTACTTC.